This TCR beta chain came from a study of T cell changes during pregnancy in multiple sclerosis. TCRdb's copy holds only in-frame clones and misses some; the assay was immunoSEQ multiplex PCR. The sample has about 99,000 clones; roughly 92% are singletons. With 4 bases clipped from V and 3 bases from J, the junction kept 3 bases outside the gene matches. The germline gives CDR1 SGHRS, CDR2 YFSETQ. The CDR3 has 14 residues. This TCR derives from a female donor with multiple sclerosis, enrolled in a pregnancy study. The sequencing used peripheral blood, collected after pregnancy. The J gene is TRBJ2-7, the V gene TRBV5-1; TRBD2 agrees at 11 bases. CDR3 DNA: TGCGCCAGCAGCGGTACTAGCGGGAGCTACGAGCAGTACTTC. Amino acid sequence: CASSGTSGSYEQYF.